The clone carrying this TCR beta chain was observed a handful of times. What it binds is not known. V lost 2 bases to trimming and J lost 8 bases, with 13 bases between them. The CDR3 is 13 amino acids. In germline, CDR1 is DFQATT, CDR2 SNEGSKA (reference sequence). The record originates from a study of post-analysis software for immune sequencing data. Study-wide context: The cohort encompassed relapsing-remitting, secondary progressive and progressive-relapsing multiple sclerosis disease courses.

Presence of unique molecular identifiers characterized the TCR beta cDNA libraries. It was from roughly 1.1 to 9.2 million T cells that 500,000 or so cDNA molecules came. TCRdb re-called the PCR reads through MiXCR, storing one row per CDR3 protein. The table shows fewer than 850,000 distinct CDR3 sequences, with roughly 27% occurring only once. Study observations and caveats: Among multiple sclerosis patients, normalized Chao1 diversity was significantly below that of controls. Same-batch preparations were strongly co-clustered by F measure. Patients used four to six TRBV segments, including TRBV5-6, TRBV5-1 and TRBV20-1, more often than controls.

Sequencing was carried out using blood. This clonotype was sampled from a girl aged 5-17 years with multiple sclerosis. J is TRBJ2-1 and V is TRBV20-1, with D perhaps matching TRBD1 or TRBD2 (7 bases each). The CDR3 protein is CSARRAGGDEQFF. As DNA, the CDR3 is TGCAGTGCTAGAAGGGCAGGGGGGGATGAGCAGTTCTTC.